One sample yielded the 6 T cell receptor beta chains listed below, sequenced in a study of T cells in Graves' hyperthyroidism and ophthalmopathy. The source material, RNA transcripts, was used to amplify TCR beta CDR3 regions. In the first-round RT-PCR of the TCR CDR3, the HTBI primer set was used. TCRdb analysed the multiplex PCR reads with MiXCR anew, one entry per CDR3 protein. The sample lists over 550,000 distinct CDR3 sequences, over 15% occurring once. Input material: blood. The receptors here all came from a woman between 18 and 30 years old with Graves' hyperthyroidism.

This clonotype was observed a handful of times. V is TRBV20-1 and J is TRBJ1-2, with D perhaps TRBD1 (5 bases). V dropped 2 bases and J dropped 6 bases, with 16 bases sitting between them. Germline CDR1 is DFQATT and CDR2 is SNEGSKA (reference sequence). CDR3 size: 14 residues. CDR3 sequence: CSARPPVGVDGYTF. The CDR3 DNA reads TGCAGTGCTAGACCACCCGTGGGGGTGGATGGCTACACCTTC.

This clonotype came up many times. The gene calls are TRBV9 and TRBJ2-1; D is uncertain. Germline CDR1 and CDR2: SGDLS and YYNGEE. Deletions cut 2 bases from V and 6 bases from J, with 21 bases between. This CDR3 comprises 17 residues. The CDR3 coding sequence is TGTGCCAGCAGCGTCAACCCATTGGGGTTTCGCGGCAATGAGCAGTTCTTC. Protein sequence: CASSVNPLGFRGNEQFF.

This clonotype was counted ten times or more. V gene TRBV28 combines with J gene TRBJ1-5; 9 bases map to TRBD1. Germline V lookup: CDR1 MDHEN, CDR2 SYDVKM. After removal of 6 bases from V and 7 bases from J, the junction contained 13 bases not matched to a gene. The CDR3 is 16 residues long. CDR3 bases: TGTGCCAGCAGAAAGCCCGGGACAGGGATTGGGCAGCCCCAGCATTTT. This encodes CASRKPGTGIGQPQHF.

This clonotype was counted a single time. The chain couples TRBV7-8 to TRBJ2-1; D is unresolved. The V end was cut by 1 base, the J end by 6 bases, with 10 bases between. The CDR3 sequence is 14 residues long. Germline V gives CDR1 SGHVS, CDR2 FQNEAQ. DNA for the CDR3: TGTGCCAGCAGCTTAGTGTCCGGGCGCAATGAGCAGTTCTTC. This translates into CASSLVSGRNEQFF.

This clonotype was counted a single time. This rearrangement joins TRBV12-3 or TRBV12-4 to TRBJ1-2, with TRBD1 identical over 8 bases. This CDR3 comprises 14 residues. Germline trimming cut 4 bases from V and 6 bases from J; bases unmatched to any gene: 7. In DNA form, the CDR3 reads TGTGCCAGCAGTTCGGACCAGGGGGCCCATGGCTACACCTTC. It specifies CASSSDQGAHGYTF.

This chain connects TRBV28 to TRBJ1-2, with D tentatively TRBD1 (5 bases). The V and J ends lost 8 bases and 4 bases respectively, with 8 bases between them. CDR3 length: 11 residues. Germline values: CDR1 MDHEN, CDR2 SYDVKM. The CDR3 reads CASGGFYGYTF. The CDR3, as DNA: TGTGCCAGCGGGGGGTTCTATGGCTACACCTTC.